The 9 T cell receptor beta chains in this list originate from one sample, sequenced in a study of OX40 agonist ivuxolimab in advanced cancers. Here immunoSEQ multiplex PCR was the method, and the copy in TCRdb shows in-frame clones only, minus some. Of 50,000 to 55,000 clones listed, approximately 87% were seen once; the top ten hold less than 2%. Material: CD4+ or CD8+ T cells sorted from blood, obtained in a trial of the OX40 agonist ivuxolimab. All receptors derive from an adult with an advanced solid tumor such as melanoma, head and neck, liver or kidney cancer.

The chain is built from TRBV11-2 and TRBJ1-1; D is perhaps TRBD1 (5 bases). Germline CDR1 is SGHAT and CDR2 is FQNNGV. The CDR3 has 14 residues. V was trimmed by 5 bases and J by 3 bases, leaving 13 bases between them. CDR3 region: CASSEGPTDTEAFF. CDR3 nucleotide sequence: TGTGCCAGCAGCGAGGGACCCACCGACACTGAAGCTTTCTTT.

V and J are TRBV7-9 and TRBJ2-7; 11 nucleotides agree with TRBD1. Germline CDR1 is SEHNR and CDR2 is FQNEAQ (reference sequence). This CDR3 is 15 amino acids long. J lost 7 bases, V lost 5 bases, and 10 bases had no gene match. For the CDR3, the DNA is TGTGCCAGCAGCGCACGGACAGGGGGCTTCGGAGAGCAGTACTTC. It yields the protein CASSARTGGFGEQYF.

The chain employs TRBV6-1 and TRBJ2-7; TRBD2 matches at 7 bases. Germline V gives CDR1 MNHNS, CDR2 SASEGT. This CDR3 comprises 12 residues. V trimming: 5 bases; J trimming: 5 bases; junction bases outside the gene matches: 3. The CDR3 loop reads CASSLGGNEQYV. In DNA form, the CDR3 reads TGTGCCAGCAGTTTGGGAGGGAACGAGCAGTACGTC.

CDR3 sequence (DNA): TGCAGTGCTTGGACAGGGGAAAAACTGTTTTTT. Its protein product is CSAWTGEKLFF. The J gene is TRBJ1-4, the V gene TRBV20-1, with 8 bases fitting TRBD1. With V trimmed by 5 bases and J by 8 bases, 1 base remained unmatched. This CDR3 is 11 amino acids long. CDR1 and CDR2 (germline): DFQATT, SNEGSKA (reference sequence).

As concerns this clone: Other DNA sequences in this specimen translate into the identical CDR3. The V call is TRBV29-1, the J call TRBJ1-1; TRBD1 might be the D (5 bases). V was shortened by 7 bases and J by 8 bases, with 17 bases between the two germline ends. The germline gives CDR1 SQVTM, CDR2 ANQGSEA. The CDR3 extends over 12 amino acids. The CDR3 nucleotides are TGCAGCGCGGGGGTGGGGGGGGTCGAAGCTTTCTTT. Its protein product is CSAGVGGVEAFF.

The sample holds one count of this clone. The V gene is TRBV5-6, the J gene TRBJ2-3; TRBD2 matches at 11 bases. The germline CDR1 and CDR2 sequences are SGHDT and YYEEEE. CDR3 length: 13 amino acids. V was clipped by 3 bases and J by 6 bases; unmatched bases: 0. CDR3 sequence (DNA): TGTGCCAGCAGCTCTAGCGGGAGGGATACGCAGTATTTT. Translating gives CASSSSGRDTQYF.

This rearrangement joins TRBV18 to TRBJ1-5, with 8 nucleotides matching TRBD1. This CDR3 is built from 18 residues. CDR1 is KGHSH, CDR2 LQKENI, per germline. V shed 2 bases and J 5 bases; nucleotides not matched to a gene: 14. In nucleotides, the CDR3 is TGTGCCAGCTCACCAACGCATCAAATCGGACAGGGTTATCAGCCCCAGCATTTT. It is translated as CASSPTHQIGQGYQPQHF.

The chain employs TRBV6-5 and TRBJ1-1, with D maybe TRBD1 (5 bases). CDR3 length: 14 residues. Trimming removed 6 bases from V and 2 bases from J, with 13 bases in between. Germline V lookup: CDR1 MNHEY, CDR2 SVGAGI. CDR3 sequence (DNA): TGTGCCAGCAGACGCCCCCAGGGTAACACTGAAGCTTTCTTT. It translates to CASRRPQGNTEAFF.

This sequence joins TRBV2 and TRBJ1-5; D is possibly TRBD1 (5 bases). Trimming took 5 bases from V and 6 from J, leaving 17 bases between them. The CDR3 runs to 15 residues. Germline CDR1 reads SNHLY; CDR2 reads FYNNEI. CDR3 region: CASSQSLTQGQPQHF. The CDR3 DNA follows: TGTGCCAGCAGTCAGAGTTTGACCCAGGGTCAGCCCCAGCATTTT.